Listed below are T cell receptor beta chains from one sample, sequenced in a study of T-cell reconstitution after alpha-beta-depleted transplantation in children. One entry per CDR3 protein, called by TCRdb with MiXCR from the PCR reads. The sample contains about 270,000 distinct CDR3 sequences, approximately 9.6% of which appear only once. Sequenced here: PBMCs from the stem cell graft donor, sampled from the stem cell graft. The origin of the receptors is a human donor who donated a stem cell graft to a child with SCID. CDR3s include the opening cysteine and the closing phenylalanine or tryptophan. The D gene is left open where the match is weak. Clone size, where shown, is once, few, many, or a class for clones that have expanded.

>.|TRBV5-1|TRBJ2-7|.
CASSLRGLSYEQYF
TGCGCCAGCAGCTTAAGGGGCCTCTCCTACGAGCAGTACTTC
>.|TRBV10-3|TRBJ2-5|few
CAIGAEQETQYF
TGTGCCATCGGGGCAGAGCAAGAGACCCAGTACTTC
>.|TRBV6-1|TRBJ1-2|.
CASSPWEGYGYTF
TGTGCCAGCAGTCCGTGGGAGGGGTATGGCTACACCTTC
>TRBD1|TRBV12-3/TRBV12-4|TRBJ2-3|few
CASSLSRGRRTDTQYF
TGTGCCAGCAGTTTGAGTAGGGGGCGCCGCACAGATACGCAGTATTTT
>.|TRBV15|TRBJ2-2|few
CATSRGLGIQNTGELFF
TGTGCCACCAGCAGAGGCTTAGGGATACAGAACACCGGGGAGCTGTTTTTT
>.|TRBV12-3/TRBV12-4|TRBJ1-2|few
CASTQGSYGYTF
TGTGCCAGCACCCAGGGGAGCTATGGCTACACCTTC
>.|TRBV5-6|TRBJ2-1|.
CASSLEFSSSYNEQFF
TGTGCCAGCAGCTTGGAATTTTCGTCCTCCTACAATGAGCAGTTCTTC
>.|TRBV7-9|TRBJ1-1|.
CASSFLVGGTEAFF
TGTGCCAGCAGCTTCCTCGTGGGGGGAACTGAAGCTTTCTTT
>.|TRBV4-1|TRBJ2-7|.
CASSQDDAGATYEQYF
TGCGCCAGCAGCCAAGATGACGCAGGGGCCACCTACGAGCAGTACTTC
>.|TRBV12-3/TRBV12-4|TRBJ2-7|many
CASSLGTHSYEQYF
TGTGCCAGCAGTTTAGGGACCCATTCCTACGAGCAGTACTTC
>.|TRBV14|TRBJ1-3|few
CASSPKEGRHSGNTIYF
TGTGCCAGCAGCCCAAAGGAGGGCAGACACTCTGGAAACACCATATATTTT
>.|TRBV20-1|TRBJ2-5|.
CSARGLETQYF
TGCAGTGCTAGGGGACTTGAGACCCAGTACTTC
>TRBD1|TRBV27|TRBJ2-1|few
CASSYAAEDRLGESYNEQFF
TGTGCCAGCAGTTACGCCGCCGAGGACAGGCTAGGCGAATCCTACAATGAGCAGTTCTTC
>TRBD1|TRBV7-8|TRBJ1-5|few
CASSSQTGVNQPQHF
TGTGCCAGCAGCTCCCAGACAGGGGTCAATCAGCCCCAGCATTTT
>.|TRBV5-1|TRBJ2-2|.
CASSLTAGNTGELFF
TGCGCCAGCAGCTTGACAGCGGGGAACACCGGGGAGCTGTTTTTT
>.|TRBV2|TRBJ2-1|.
CASSEAGHEQFF
TGTGCCAGCAGTGAAGCGGGTCATGAGCAGTTCTTC
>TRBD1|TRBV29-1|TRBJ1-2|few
CSVQTGDYGYTF
TGCAGCGTGCAGACAGGGGACTATGGCTACACCTTC